Listed below are T cell receptor beta chains from one sample, sequenced in a study of blood T cell repertoires in COVID-19. Here immunoSEQ multiplex PCR was the method, and the copy in TCRdb shows in-frame clones only, minus some. The table lists 150,000 to 200,000 clones, around 87% of them singletons, with 2% to 3% in the top ten. The specimen sequenced was peripheral blood. These receptors were collected from a man in his forties with active or convalescent COVID-19. Each CDR3 is given with its conserved first and last residue. A D gene is named only where the DNA matches it firmly. Not every row has a clone size; where given, it reads once, few, many or a size class.

clone_size	v_call	j_call	d_call	cdr3_nt	cdr3_aa
once	TRBV6-5	TRBJ1-6	.	TGTGCCAGCAGTAACCGGGACACTGGCTTGCCCCTCCACTTT	CASSNRDTGLPLHF
.	TRBV10-1	TRBJ1-1	.	TGCGCCACCTCAACTGACACTGAAGCTTTCTTT	CATSTDTEAFF
.	TRBV30	TRBJ1-5	TRBD1	TGTGCTGGACAGGGACGATATAGCAATCAGCCCCAGCATTTT	CAGQGRYSNQPQHF
.	TRBV7-2	TRBJ2-5	TRBD2	TGTGCCAGCAGCTTAGCGGCTAGCGGGGGTCAAGAGACCCAGTACTTC	CASSLAASGGQETQYF
.	TRBV9	TRBJ2-2	.	TGTGCCAGCAGCTCCGGACTCTTCCGGAGAGGTGCCGGGGAGCTGTTTTTT	CASSSGLFRRGAGELFF
.	TRBV7-3	TRBJ1-6	.	TGTGCCAGCAGCTTAGTCGGCGGTTCACCCCTCCACTTT	CASSLVGGSPLHF
.	TRBV4-3	TRBJ2-1	TRBD2	TGCGCCAGCAGCCAAAAGGCTAGCGGGGGGTACAATGAGCAGTTCTTC	CASSQKASGGYNEQFF
.	TRBV4-2	TRBJ1-2	.	TGTGCCAGCAGCCAAGAGGAGGGGGGGAGAGGCTACACCTTC	CASSQEEGGRGYTF
.	TRBV12-3/TRBV12-4	TRBJ1-1	.	TGTGCCAGCAGTTTGAAACTTAATGAAGCTTTCTTT	CASSLKLNEAFF
.	TRBV28	TRBJ1-6	.	TGTGCCAGCAGCCTCCAACAGAGACCCCTCCACTTT	CASSLQQRPLHF
.	TRBV27	TRBJ2-2	TRBD2	TGTGCCACCTCAGCCACTGGGACTAGCTCGGGGGAGCTGTTTTTT	CATSATGTSSGELFF
.	TRBV15	TRBJ2-2	.	TGTGCCACCAGCACTCCGGTTGGCACCGGGGAGCTGTTTTTT	CATSTPVGTGELFF
.	TRBV6-5	TRBJ1-1	TRBD1	TGTGCCAGCAGTTACGGGGACAGGGTTGTCACTGAAGCTTTCTTT	CASSYGDRVVTEAFF
.	TRBV4-3	TRBJ1-4	.	TGCGCCAGCAGCCAGATACAGGGAAACGTAGGAAAACTGTTTTTT	CASSQIQGNVGKLFF
.	TRBV11-3	TRBJ2-2	TRBD2	TGTGCCAGCAGCTCCTCGGCTCTAGCGGGGACCGGGGAGCTGTTTTTT	CASSSSALAGTGELFF
.	TRBV30	TRBJ1-5	.	TGTGCCTGGAGTACACTTTGGGGAGGGGATCAGCCCCAGCATTTT	CAWSTLWGGDQPQHF
.	TRBV9	TRBJ1-1	.	TGTGCCAGCAGCGTCGGGAGGTCAATGAACACTGAAGCTTTCTTT	CASSVGRSMNTEAFF
.	TRBV7-3	TRBJ1-3	.	TGTGCCAGCAGCCCAGACAGCTCTGGAAACACCATATATTTT	CASSPDSSGNTIYF
.	TRBV5-6	TRBJ2-5	.	TGTGCCAGCAGCTTGCTGACAGGAGAAGAGACCCAGTACTTC	CASSLLTGEETQYF
.	TRBV10-2	TRBJ1-5	TRBD1	TGCGCCAGCAGTGTTACTATCCCGGGACAGGGGGCGCCTGATAGCAATCAGCCCCAGCATTTT	CASSVTIPGQGAPDSNQPQHF
once	TRBV5-1	TRBJ1-6	.	TGCGCCAGCAGCTGGACGGACACAAGCTCCTATAATTCACCCCTCCACTTT	CASSWTDTSSYNSPLHF
.	TRBV14	TRBJ2-2	.	TGTGCCAGCAGCCAAGTCGTTTTCGCCGGGGAGCTGTTTTTT	CASSQVVFAGELFF
.	TRBV2	TRBJ1-4	.	TGTGCCAGCAGTGAAGGGACAGCAACTAATGAAAAACTGTTTTTT	CASSEGTATNEKLFF
.	TRBV6-5	TRBJ2-1	TRBD2	TGTGCCAGCAGTTACTCCGCGGGGGTGTACAATGAGCAGTTCTTC	CASSYSAGVYNEQFF
once	TRBV5-5	TRBJ1-3	TRBD1	TGTGCCAGCAGCCGGACAGGGACTGGAAACACCATATATTTT	CASSRTGTGNTIYF
.	TRBV5-4	TRBJ2-5	TRBD1	TGTGCCAGCAGCCTGGACAGGGCCCAAGAGACCCAGTACTTC	CASSLDRAQETQYF
.	TRBV30	TRBJ2-5	.	TGTGCCTGGAGTGTACGGGTGGCAGAGACCCAGTACTTC	CAWSVRVAETQYF
.	TRBV5-6	TRBJ1-2	TRBD1	TGTGCCAGCAGCGTGGGGACAGGGGTCGGCTACACCTTC	CASSVGTGVGYTF
.	TRBV5-8	TRBJ1-2	TRBD1	TGTGCCAGCAGCTTACAGGGGGCAGAAGGCTACACCTTC	CASSLQGAEGYTF
.	TRBV14	TRBJ2-2	.	TGTGCCAGCAGCCAAGGGCCGGGTTCCGGGGAGCTGTTTTTT	CASSQGPGSGELFF
.	TRBV9	TRBJ1-1	.	TGTGCCAGCAGGGACGGGGACACTGAAGCTTTCTTT	CASRDGDTEAFF
.	TRBV18	TRBJ1-2	TRBD1	TGTGCCAGCTCACCTTCCTCGGGACAGGTTTTTATATCTGGCTACACCTTC	CASSPSSGQVFISGYTF
.	TRBV7-8	TRBJ2-2	TRBD1	TGTGCCAGCAGCCCAGGTAGGGGGCGAGTCACCGGGGAGCTGTTTTTT	CASSPGRGRVTGELFF
.	TRBV21-1	TRBJ2-1	.	TGTGCCAGCAGCAAAGACAGGGGCCACTCCTACAATGAGCAGTTCTTC	CASSKDRGHSYNEQFF
.	TRBV3-1/TRBV3-2	TRBJ1-2	TRBD1	TGTGCCAGCAGCCAAGATCGGACAGGGGGAGGCTACACCTTC	CASSQDRTGGGYTF
once	TRBV4-1	TRBJ2-7	TRBD2	TGCGCCAGCAGCCAATGGGGAGGGAACTCCTACGAGCAGTACTTC	CASSQWGGNSYEQYF
.	TRBV4-1	TRBJ2-3	.	TGCGCCAGCAGCCAAGTAAGGGGTACGCAGTATTTT	CASSQVRGTQYF
.	TRBV5-1	TRBJ1-2	.	TGCGCCAGCAGCCAAGAGGGTCCCTTTAGAAGTTCGTATGGCTACACCTTC	CASSQEGPFRSSYGYTF
.	TRBV21-1	TRBJ2-1	.	TGTGCCAGCAACCCCAGACTAGCGGGGGGCCTTGAGCAGTTCTTC	CASNPRLAGGLEQFF
.	TRBV7-2	TRBJ1-3	.	TGTGCCAGCAGCTTATTCACGGGAGGTGGAAACACCATATATTTT	CASSLFTGGGNTIYF
.	TRBV6-2/TRBV6-3	TRBJ1-5	.	TGTGCCAGCAGCCGGACAGCGAATCAGCCCCAGCATTTT	CASSRTANQPQHF
.	TRBV7-2	TRBJ1-6	TRBD1	TGTGCCAGCAGCTTAAATTGGGGACAGGGCGATTCACCCCTCCACTTT	CASSLNWGQGDSPLHF
.	TRBV7-2	TRBJ1-2	TRBD1	TGTGCCAGCAGCTTAGCAGGGGGACAGGGGGTCTATGGCTACACCTTC	CASSLAGGQGVYGYTF
once	TRBV7-6	TRBJ2-2	TRBD2	TGTGCCAGCAGCGACCGGACTAGTTTCACCGGGGAGCTGTTTTTT	CASSDRTSFTGELFF